This T cell receptor beta chain was sequenced for a study of T cells after yellow fever vaccination. The CDR3 runs to 14 residues. The germline gives CDR1 SGHAT, CDR2 FQNNGV. V gave up 1 base and J gave up 4 bases, with 10 bases separating them. A remark on this clonotype: The antigen is undetermined.

Study-level findings and limits: Bulk-population clonotypes that are abundant could appear as contaminants in FACS-sorted repertoires.

5'RACE template switching added a universal primer site and UMIs to TCR cDNA. Using its own MiXCR run on the 5' RACE reads, TCRdb lists one record per CDR3 protein. The table has under 350,000 distinct CDR3 sequences, roughly 3.9% seen once. The sample consisted of PBMCs, taken 5 days after the yellow fever booster vaccination. The chain recombines TRBV11-2 with TRBJ1-1; D is unclear. This receptor was identified in a young man who received the YFV17D yellow fever vaccine. DNA for the CDR3: TGTGCCAGCAGCTTAGTTGTCGGTAGCACTGAAGCTTTCTTT. Translation gives CASSLVVGSTEAFF.